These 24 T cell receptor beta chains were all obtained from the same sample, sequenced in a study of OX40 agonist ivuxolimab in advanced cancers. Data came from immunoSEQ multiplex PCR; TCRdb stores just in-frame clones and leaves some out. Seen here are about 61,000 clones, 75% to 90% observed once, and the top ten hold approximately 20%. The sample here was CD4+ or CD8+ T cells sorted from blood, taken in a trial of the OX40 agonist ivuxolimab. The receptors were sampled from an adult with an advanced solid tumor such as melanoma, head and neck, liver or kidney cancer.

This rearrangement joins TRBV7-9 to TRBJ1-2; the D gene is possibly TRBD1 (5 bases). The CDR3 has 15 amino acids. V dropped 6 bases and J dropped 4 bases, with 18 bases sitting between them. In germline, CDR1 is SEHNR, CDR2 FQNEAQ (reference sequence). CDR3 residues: CASSLVISTGYGYTF. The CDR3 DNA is TGTGCCAGCAGTTTGGTGATCTCCACAGGCTATGGCTACACCTTC.

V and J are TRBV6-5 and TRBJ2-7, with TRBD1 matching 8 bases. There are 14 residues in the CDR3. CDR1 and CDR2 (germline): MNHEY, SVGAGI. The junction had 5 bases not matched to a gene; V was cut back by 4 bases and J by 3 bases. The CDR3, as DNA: TGTGCCAGCAGTTTGGGGACAGGAATCTACGAGCAGTACTTC. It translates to CASSLGTGIYEQYF.

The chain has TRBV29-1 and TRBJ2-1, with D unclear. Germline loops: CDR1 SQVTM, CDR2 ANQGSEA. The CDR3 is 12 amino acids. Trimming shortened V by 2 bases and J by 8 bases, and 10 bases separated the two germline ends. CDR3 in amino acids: CSVEPGGHEQFF. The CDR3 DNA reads TGCAGCGTTGAACCCGGTGGCCATGAGCAGTTCTTC.

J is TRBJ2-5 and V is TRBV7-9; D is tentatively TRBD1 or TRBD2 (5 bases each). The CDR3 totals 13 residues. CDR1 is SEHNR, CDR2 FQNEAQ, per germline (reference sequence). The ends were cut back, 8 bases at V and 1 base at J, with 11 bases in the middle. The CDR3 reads CASGLGAQETQYF. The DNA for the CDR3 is TGTGCCAGCGGACTCGGGGCCCAAGAGACCCAGTACTTC.

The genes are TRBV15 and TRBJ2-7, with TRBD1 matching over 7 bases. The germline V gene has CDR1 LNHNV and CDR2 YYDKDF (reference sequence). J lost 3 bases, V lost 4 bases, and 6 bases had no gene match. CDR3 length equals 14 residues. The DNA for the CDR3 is TGTGCCACCAGCACCAAGGGACAGAGCTACGAGCAGTACTTC. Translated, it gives CATSTKGQSYEQYF.

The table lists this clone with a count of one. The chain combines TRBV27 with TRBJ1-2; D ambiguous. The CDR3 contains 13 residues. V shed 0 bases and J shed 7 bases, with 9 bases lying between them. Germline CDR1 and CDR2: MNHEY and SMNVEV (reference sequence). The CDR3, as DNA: TGTGCCAGCAGTTTATCAGGTCACGGTGGCTACACCTTC. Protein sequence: CASSLSGHGGYTF.

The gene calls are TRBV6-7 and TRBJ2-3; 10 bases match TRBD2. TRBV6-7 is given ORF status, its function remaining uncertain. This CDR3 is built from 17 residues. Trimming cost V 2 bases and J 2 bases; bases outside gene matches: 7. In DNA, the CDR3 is TGTGCCAGCAGTTACGTTCTAGCGGGAGTGGTCACAGATACGCAGTATTTT. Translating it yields CASSYVLAGVVTDTQYF.

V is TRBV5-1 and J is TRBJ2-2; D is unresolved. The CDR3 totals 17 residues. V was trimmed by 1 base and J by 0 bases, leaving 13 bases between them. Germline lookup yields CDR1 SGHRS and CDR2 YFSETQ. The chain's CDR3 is CASSLTPIDTNTGELFF. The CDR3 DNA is TGCGCCAGCAGCTTGACTCCCATTGATACGAACACCGGGGAGCTGTTTTTT.

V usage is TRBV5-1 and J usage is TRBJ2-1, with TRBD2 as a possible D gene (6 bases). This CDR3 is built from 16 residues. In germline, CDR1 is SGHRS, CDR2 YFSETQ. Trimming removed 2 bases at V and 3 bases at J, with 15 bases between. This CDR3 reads CASSLVTGVDYNEQFF. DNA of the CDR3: TGCGCCAGCAGCTTAGTAACGGGGGTGGACTACAATGAGCAGTTCTTC.

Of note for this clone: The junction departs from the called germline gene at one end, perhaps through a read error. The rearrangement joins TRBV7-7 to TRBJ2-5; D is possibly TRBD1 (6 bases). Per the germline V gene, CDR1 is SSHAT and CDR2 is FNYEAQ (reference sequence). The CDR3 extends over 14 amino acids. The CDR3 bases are TGTGCTAGCAGCTTAGGGACATCACAAGAGACCCAGTACTTC. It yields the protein CASSLGTSQETQYF.

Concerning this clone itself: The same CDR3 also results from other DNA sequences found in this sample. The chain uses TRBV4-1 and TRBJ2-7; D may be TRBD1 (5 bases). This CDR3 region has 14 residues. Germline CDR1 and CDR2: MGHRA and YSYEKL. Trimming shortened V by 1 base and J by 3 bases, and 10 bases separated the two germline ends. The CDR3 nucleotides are TGCGCCAGCAGCCAAGGGCAGGGAAGCTACGAGCAGTACTTC. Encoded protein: CASSQGQGSYEQYF.

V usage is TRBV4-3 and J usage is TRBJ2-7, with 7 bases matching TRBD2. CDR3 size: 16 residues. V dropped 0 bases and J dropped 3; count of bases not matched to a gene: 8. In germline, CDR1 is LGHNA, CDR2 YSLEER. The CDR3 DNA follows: TGCGCCAGCAGCCAAGATGGGGCGGGGGACCTCTACGAGCAGTACTTC. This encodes CASSQDGAGDLYEQYF.

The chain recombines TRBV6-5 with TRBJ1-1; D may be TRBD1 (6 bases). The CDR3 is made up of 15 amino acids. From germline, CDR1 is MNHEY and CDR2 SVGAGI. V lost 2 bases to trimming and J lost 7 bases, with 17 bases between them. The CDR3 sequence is CASSYAGDRRYEAFF. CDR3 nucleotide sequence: TGTGCCAGCAGTTACGCCGGAGACAGGCGTTATGAAGCTTTCTTT.

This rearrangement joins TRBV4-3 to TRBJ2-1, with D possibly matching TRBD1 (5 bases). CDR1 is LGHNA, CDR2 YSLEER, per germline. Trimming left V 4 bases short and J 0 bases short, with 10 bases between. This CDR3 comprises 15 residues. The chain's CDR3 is CASSPRQSSYNEQFF. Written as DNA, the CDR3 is TGCGCCAGCAGCCCACGACAGAGCTCCTACAATGAGCAGTTCTTC.

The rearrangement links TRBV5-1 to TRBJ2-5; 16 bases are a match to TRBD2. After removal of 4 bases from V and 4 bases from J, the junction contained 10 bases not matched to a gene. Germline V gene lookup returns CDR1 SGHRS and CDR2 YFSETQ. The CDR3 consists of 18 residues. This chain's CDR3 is CASSTPGTSGRVTETQYF. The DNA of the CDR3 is TGCGCCAGCAGCACCCCCGGGACTAGCGGGAGGGTCACAGAGACCCAGTACTTC. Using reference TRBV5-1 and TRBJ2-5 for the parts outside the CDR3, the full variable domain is KAGVTQTPRYLIKTRGQQVTLSCSPISGHRSVSWYQQTPGQGLQFLFEYFSETQRNKGNFPGRFSGRQFSNSRSEMNVSTLELGDSALYLCASSTPGTSGRVTETQYFGPGTRLLVL.

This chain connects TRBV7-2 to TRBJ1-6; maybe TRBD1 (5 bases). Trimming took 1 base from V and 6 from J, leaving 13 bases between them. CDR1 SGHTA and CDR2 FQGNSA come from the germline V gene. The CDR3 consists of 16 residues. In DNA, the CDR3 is TGTGCCAGCAGCTTAGTCGTGGCAGGGCCTAATTCACCCCTCCACTTT. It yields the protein CASSLVVAGPNSPLHF.

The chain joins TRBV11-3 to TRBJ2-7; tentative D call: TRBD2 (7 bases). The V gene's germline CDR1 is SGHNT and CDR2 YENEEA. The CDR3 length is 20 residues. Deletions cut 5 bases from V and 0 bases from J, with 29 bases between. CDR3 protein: CASSVTGLAGGQKNSYEQYF. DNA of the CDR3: TGTGCCAGCAGCGTAACTGGCTTAGCGGGTGGACAGAAGAACTCCTACGAGCAGTACTTC.

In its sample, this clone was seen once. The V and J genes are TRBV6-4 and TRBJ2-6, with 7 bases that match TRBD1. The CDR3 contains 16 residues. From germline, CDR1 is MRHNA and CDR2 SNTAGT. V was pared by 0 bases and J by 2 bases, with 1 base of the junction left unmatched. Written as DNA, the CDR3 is TGTGCCAGCAGTGACTCGACAGGGACTGGGGCCAACGTCCTGACTTTC. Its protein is CASSDSTGTGANVLTF.

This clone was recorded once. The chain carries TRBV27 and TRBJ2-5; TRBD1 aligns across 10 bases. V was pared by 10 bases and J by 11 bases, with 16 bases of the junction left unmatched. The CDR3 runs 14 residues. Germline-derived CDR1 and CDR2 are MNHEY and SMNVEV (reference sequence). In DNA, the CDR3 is TGTGCCATCAAAGCCGGGACAGGGGATAGTGAGCAGTACTTC. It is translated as CAIKAGTGDSEQYF.

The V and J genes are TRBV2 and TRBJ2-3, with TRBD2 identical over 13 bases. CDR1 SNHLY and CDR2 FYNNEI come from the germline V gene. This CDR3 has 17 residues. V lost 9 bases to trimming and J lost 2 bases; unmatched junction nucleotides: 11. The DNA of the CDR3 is TGTGCCAGTGATCCCGGGACTAGCGGGGCCCTCACAGATACGCAGTATTTT. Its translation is CASDPGTSGALTDTQYF.

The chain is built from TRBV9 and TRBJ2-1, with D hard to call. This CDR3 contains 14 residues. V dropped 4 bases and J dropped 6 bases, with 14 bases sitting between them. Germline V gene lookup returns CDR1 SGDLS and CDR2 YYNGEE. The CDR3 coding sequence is TGTGCCAGCAGCCCGCCATCTAGTACCAATGAGCAGTTCTTC. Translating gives CASSPPSSTNEQFF.

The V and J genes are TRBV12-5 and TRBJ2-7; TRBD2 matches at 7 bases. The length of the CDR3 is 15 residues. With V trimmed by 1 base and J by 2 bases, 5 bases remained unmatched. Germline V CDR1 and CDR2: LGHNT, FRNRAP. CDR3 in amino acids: CASGLGSSGPYEQYF. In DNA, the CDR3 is TGTGCTAGTGGTTTGGGCTCTAGCGGCCCCTACGAGCAGTACTTC.

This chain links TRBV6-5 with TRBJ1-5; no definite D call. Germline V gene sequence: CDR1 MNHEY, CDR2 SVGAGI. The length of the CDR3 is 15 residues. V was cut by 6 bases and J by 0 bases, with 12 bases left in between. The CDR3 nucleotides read TGTGCCAGCAGCTATCTCGGTGCTAGCAATCAGCCCCAGCATTTT. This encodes CASSYLGASNQPQHF.

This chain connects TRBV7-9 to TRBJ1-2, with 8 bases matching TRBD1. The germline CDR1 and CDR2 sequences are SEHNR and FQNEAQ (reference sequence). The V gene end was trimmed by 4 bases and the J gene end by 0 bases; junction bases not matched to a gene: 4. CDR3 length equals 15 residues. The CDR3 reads CASSSGQGSNYGYTF. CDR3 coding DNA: TGTGCCAGCAGCTCCGGACAGGGATCTAACTATGGCTACACCTTC.